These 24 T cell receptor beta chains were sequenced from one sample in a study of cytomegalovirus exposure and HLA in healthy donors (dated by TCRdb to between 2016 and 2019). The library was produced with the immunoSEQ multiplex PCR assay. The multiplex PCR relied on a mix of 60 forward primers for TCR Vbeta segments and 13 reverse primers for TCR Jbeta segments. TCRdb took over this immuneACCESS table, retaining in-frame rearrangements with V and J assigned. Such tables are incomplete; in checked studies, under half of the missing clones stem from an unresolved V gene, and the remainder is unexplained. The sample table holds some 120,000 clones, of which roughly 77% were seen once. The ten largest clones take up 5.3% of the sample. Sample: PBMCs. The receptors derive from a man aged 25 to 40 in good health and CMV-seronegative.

The CDR3 DNA reads TGTGCCAGTAGCGACAGGGGCGGCAATCAGCCCCAGCATTTT. This gives the protein CASSDRGGNQPQHF. The chain links TRBV19 to TRBJ1-5; TRBD1 matches 8 bases. V dropped 6 bases and J dropped 2; count of bases not matched to a gene: 3. Germline V gene data show CDR1 as LNHDA and CDR2 as SQIVND (reference sequence). The CDR3 runs to 14 residues.

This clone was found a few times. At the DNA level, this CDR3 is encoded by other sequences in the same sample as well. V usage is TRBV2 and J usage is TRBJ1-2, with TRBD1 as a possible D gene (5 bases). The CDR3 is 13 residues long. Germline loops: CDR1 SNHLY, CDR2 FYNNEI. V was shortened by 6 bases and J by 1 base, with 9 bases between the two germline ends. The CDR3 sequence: CASSPDSNYGYTF. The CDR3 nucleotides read TGTGCCAGCAGCCCTGACAGTAACTATGGCTACACCTTC.

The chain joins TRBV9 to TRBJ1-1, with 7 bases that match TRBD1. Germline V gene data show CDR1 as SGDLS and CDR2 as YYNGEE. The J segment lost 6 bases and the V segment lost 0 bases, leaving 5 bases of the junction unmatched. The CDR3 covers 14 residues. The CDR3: CASSVARTGSEAFF. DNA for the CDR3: TGTGCCAGCAGCGTAGCGAGGACAGGCTCTGAAGCTTTCTTT.

The CDR3: CSVESPSGGYEQYF. CDR3 sequence (DNA): TGCAGCGTTGAAAGTCCTAGCGGGGGATACGAGCAGTACTTC. The chain combines TRBV29-1 with TRBJ2-7, with 10 bases identical to TRBD2. Germline V lookup: CDR1 SQVTM, CDR2 ANQGSEA. With V trimmed by 2 bases and J by 4 bases, 5 bases remained unmatched. The CDR3 is made up of 14 amino acids.

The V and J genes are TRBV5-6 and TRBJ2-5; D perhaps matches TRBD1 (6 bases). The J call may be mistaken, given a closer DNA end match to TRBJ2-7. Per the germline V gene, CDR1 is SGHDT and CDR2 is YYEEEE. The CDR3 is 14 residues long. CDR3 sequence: CASTPGQNSYEQYF. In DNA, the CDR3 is TGTGCCAGCACTCCCGGACAGAACTCCTACGAGCAGTACTTC.

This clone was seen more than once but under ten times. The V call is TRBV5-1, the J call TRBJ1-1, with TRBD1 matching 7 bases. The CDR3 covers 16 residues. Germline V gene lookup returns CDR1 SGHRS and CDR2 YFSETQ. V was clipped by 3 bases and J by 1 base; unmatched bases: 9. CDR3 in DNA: TGCGCCAGCAGCTCTAGGGCAAGGACAGGGAACACTGAAGCTTTCTTT. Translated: CASSSRARTGNTEAFF. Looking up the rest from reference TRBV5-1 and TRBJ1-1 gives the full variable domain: KAGVTQTPRYLIKTRGQQVTLSCSPISGHRSVSWYQQTPGQGLQFLFEYFSETQRNKGNFPGRFSGRQFSNSRSEMNVSTLELGDSALYLCASSSRARTGNTEAFFGQGTRLTVV.

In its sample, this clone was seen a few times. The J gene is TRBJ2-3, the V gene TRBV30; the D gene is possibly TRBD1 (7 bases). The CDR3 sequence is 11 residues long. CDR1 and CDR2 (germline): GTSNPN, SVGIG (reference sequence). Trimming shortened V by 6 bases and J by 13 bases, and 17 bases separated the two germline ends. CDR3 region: CACRGALGEYF. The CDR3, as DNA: TGTGCCTGCAGGGGGGCCCTAGGGGAGTATTTT.

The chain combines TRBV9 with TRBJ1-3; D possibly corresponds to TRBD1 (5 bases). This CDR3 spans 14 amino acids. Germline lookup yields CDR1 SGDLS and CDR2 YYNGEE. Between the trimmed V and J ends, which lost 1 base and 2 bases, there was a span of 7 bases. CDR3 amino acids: CASSVQGTGNTIYF. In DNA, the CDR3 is TGTGCCAGCAGCGTACAGGGCACTGGAAACACCATATATTTT. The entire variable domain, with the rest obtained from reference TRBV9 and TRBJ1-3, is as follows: DSGVTQTPKHLITATGQRVTLRCSPRSGDLSVYWYQQSLDQGLQFLIQYYNGEERAKGNILERFSAQQFPDLHSELNLSSLELGDSALYFCASSVQGTGNTIYFGEGSWLTVV.

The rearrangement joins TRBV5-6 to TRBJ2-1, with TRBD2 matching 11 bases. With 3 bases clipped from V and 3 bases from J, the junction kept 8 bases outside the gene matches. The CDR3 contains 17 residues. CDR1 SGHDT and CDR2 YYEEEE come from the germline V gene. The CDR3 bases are TGTGCCAGCAGCTCACCGGGACTAGCGGACAACTACAATGAGCAGTTCTTC. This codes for CASSSPGLADNYNEQFF.

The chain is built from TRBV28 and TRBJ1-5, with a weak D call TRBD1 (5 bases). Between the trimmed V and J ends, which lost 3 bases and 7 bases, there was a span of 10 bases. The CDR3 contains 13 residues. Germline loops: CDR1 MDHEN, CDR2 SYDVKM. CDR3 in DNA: TGTGCCAGCAGTTTTAGTGGGGGGCAGCCCCAGCATTTT. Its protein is CASSFSGGQPQHF.

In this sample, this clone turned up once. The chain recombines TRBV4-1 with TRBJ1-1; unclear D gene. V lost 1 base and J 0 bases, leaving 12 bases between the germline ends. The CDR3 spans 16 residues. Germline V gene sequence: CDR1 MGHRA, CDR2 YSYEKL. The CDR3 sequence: CASSQVIQRLNTEAFF. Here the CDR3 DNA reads TGCGCCAGCAGCCAAGTCATCCAGCGGTTGAACACTGAAGCTTTCTTT.

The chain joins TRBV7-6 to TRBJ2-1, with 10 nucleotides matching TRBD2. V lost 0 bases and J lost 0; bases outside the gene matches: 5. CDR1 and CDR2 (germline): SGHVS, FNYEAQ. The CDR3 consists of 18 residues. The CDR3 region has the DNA TGTGCCAGCAGCTTAGCGCTGGGACTAGCGTTCTCCTACAATGAGCAGTTCTTC. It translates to CASSLALGLAFSYNEQFF.

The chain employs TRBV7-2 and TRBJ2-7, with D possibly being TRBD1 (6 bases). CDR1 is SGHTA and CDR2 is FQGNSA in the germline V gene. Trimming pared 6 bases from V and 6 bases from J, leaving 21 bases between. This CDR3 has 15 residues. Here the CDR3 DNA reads TGTGCCAGCAGAAAATATCAGGGGCAGGGCAGCGAGCAGTACTTC. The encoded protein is CASRKYQGQGSEQYF.

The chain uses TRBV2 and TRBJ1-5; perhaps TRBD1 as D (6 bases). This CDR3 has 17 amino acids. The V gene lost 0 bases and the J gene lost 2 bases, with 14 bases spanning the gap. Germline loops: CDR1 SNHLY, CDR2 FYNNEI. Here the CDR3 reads CASSEALGSGGNQPQHF. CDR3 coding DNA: TGTGCCAGCAGTGAAGCGCTTGGGTCAGGGGGCAATCAGCCCCAGCATTTT.

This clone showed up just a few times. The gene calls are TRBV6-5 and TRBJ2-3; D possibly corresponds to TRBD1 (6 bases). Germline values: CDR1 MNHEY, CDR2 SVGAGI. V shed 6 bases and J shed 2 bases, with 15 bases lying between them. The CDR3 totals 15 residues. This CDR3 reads CASRGQNLNTDTQYF. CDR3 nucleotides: TGTGCCAGCAGAGGACAGAACCTAAACACAGATACGCAGTATTTT.

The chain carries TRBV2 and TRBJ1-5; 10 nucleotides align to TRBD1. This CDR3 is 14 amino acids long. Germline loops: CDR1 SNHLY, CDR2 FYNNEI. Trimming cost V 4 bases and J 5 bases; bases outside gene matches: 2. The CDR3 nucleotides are TGTGCCAGCAGTGGACAGGGGGCGGATCAGCCCCAGCATTTT. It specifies CASSGQGADQPQHF.

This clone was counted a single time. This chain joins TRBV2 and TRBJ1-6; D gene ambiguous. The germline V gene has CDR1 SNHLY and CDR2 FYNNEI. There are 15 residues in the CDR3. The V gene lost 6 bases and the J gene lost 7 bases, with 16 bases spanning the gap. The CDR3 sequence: CASREVANVNSPLHF. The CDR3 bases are TGTGCCAGCAGGGAGGTCGCGAATGTAAATTCACCCCTCCACTTT.

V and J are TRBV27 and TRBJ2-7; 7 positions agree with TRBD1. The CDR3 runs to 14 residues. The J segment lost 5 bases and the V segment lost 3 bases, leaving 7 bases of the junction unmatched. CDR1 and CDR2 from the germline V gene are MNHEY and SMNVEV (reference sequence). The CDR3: CASSFEGALDEQYF. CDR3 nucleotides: TGTGCCAGCAGTTTCGAGGGGGCTTTGGACGAGCAGTACTTC.

CDR3 bases: TGTGCCAGCAGTCTGGACAGGGTCCGGGGCTACACCTTC. Amino acids: CASSLDRVRGYTF. This chain joins TRBV28 and TRBJ1-2; the match to TRBD1 covers 8 bases. This CDR3 has 13 residues. Losses at the gene ends were 5 bases for V and 8 bases for J; bases not matched to a gene: 7. Germline V gene data show CDR1 as MDHEN and CDR2 as SYDVKM.

CDR3 in DNA: TGTGCCAGCAGTCTAGGACAGGGGAAAAACATTCAGTACTTC. This encodes CASSLGQGKNIQYF. The chain joins TRBV6-5 to TRBJ2-4, with TRBD1 identical over 9 bases. The CDR3 length is 14 residues. Germline V lookup: CDR1 MNHEY, CDR2 SVGAGI. V was clipped by 5 bases and J by 4 bases; unmatched bases: 3.

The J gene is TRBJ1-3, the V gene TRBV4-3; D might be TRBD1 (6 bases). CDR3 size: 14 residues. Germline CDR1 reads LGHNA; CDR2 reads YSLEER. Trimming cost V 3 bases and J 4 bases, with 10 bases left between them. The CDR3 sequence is CASSQQGPGNTIYF. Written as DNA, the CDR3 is TGCGCCAGCAGCCAGCAGGGGCCCGGAAACACCATATATTTT.

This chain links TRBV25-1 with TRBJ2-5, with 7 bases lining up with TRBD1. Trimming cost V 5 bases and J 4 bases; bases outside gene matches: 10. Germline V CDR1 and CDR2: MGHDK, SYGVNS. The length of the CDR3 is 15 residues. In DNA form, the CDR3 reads TGTGCCAGCAGTAGTTACCGGGACAGTGGAGAGACCCAGTACTTC. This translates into CASSSYRDSGETQYF.

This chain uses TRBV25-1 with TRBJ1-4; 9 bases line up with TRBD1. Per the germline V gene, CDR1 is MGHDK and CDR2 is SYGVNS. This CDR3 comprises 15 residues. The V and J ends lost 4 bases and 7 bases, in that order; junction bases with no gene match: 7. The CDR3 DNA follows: TGTGCCAGCAGTGGGACCGGGACAGGGATTGAAAAACTGTTTTTT. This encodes CASSGTGTGIEKLFF. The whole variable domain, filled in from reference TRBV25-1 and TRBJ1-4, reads EADIYQTPRYLVIGTGKKITLECSQTMGHDKMYWYQQDPGMELHLIHYSYGVNSTEKGDLSSESTVSRIRTEHFPLTLESARPSHTSQYLCASSGTGTGIEKLFFGSGTQLSVL.

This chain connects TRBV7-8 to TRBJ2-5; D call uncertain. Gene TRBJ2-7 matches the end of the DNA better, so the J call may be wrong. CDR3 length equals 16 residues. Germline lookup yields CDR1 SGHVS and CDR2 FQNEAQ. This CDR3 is CASSGTMSASSYEQYF. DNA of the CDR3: TGTGCCAGCAGCGGTACGATGTCAGCGAGCTCCTACGAGCAGTACTTC.